A single sample is the source of the 18 T cell receptor beta chains below, sequenced in a study of human T cells and chemical hapten exposure. As to time point: patch test 2, 6 weeks after DPC sensitization. Treatment: therapeutic diphenylcyclopropenone sensitization with weekly scalp DPC. TCRdb ran MiXCR on the RACE reads and lists one entry per CDR3 protein. The sample contains around 100,000 distinct CDR3 sequences, over 9.5% of which appear only once. This specimen was whole blood, taken in connection with sensitization to the hapten diphenylcyclopropenone (DPC). These receptors all come from a woman aged 40 to 49 with alopecia areata. Some clones in this sample may be carry-over from other donors' samples.

This clonotype was detected a few times. The chain recombines TRBV14 with TRBJ2-7; TRBD1 agrees at 7 bases. The CDR3 spans 16 residues. V lost 0 bases to trimming and J lost 6 bases; unmatched junction nucleotides: 11. Germline V gene sequence: CDR1 SGHDN, CDR2 FVKESK. The CDR3 nucleotides are TGTGCCAGCAGCCAAGAACGGGACAGTCCCTGGGGCGAGCAGTACTTC. Its translation is CASSQERDSPWGEQYF.

There are a few counts of this clonotype. The V call is TRBV6-5, the J call TRBJ1-6; no reliable D call. With 0 bases removed from V and 7 bases from J, the gap between germline ends came to 22 bases. CDR1 is MNHEY and CDR2 is SVGAGI in the germline V gene. The CDR3 is 19 residues long. CDR3 residues: CASSYSSGASPGLNSPLHF. The CDR3 bases are TGTGCCAGCAGTTACTCCAGCGGTGCATCTCCGGGCTTAAATTCACCCCTCCACTTT.

The chain joins TRBV20-1 to TRBJ2-4; 13 nucleotides line up with TRBD2. CDR1 and CDR2 (germline): DFQATT, SNEGSKA (reference sequence). With 0 bases clipped from V and 6 bases from J, the junction kept 5 bases outside the gene matches. The CDR3 totals 16 residues. The CDR3 DNA reads as TGCAGTGCTAGAGATAGAAGGACTAGCGGGAGAAACATTCAGTACTTC. Translation: CSARDRRTSGRNIQYF.

The J gene is TRBJ2-5, the V gene TRBV30; TRBD1 aligns across 7 bases. J gave up 3 bases and V 3 bases, and 10 bases lay outside the gene matches. The CDR3 sequence is 15 residues long. CDR1 GTSNPN and CDR2 SVGIG come from the germline V gene (reference sequence). As DNA, the CDR3 is TGTGCCTGGAGACCCCCCGGGACAGCGGAAGAGACCCAGTACTTC. This codes for CAWRPPGTAEETQYF.

This clonotype was seen many times. This chain joins TRBV6-6 and TRBJ2-6; no definite D call. Germline V lookup: CDR1 MNHNY, CDR2 SVGAGI (reference sequence). The ends were cut back, 2 bases at V and 4 bases at J, with 9 bases in the middle. The CDR3 covers 15 residues. The CDR3 nucleotides are TGTGCCAGCAGTTACAGGGCGTCGGGGGCCAACGTCCTGACTTTC. This sequence encodes CASSYRASGANVLTF.

This clonotype was recorded at least ten times. V gene TRBV11-2 combines with J gene TRBJ2-7; 7 nucleotides line up with TRBD1. The CDR3 covers 14 residues. Unmatched junction bases numbered 8, after V lost 4 bases and J lost 5 bases. Germline V gene data show CDR1 as SGHAT and CDR2 as FQNNGV. CDR3 nucleotides: TGTGCCAGCAGCTCGACAGGGCTTTTCGACGAGCAGTACTTC. Translation gives CASSSTGLFDEQYF.

This clonotype was seen more than once but under ten times. The rearrangement joins TRBV28 to TRBJ2-3; a possible D gene is TRBD2 (5 bases). Germline values: CDR1 MDHEN, CDR2 SYDVKM. The CDR3 covers 14 residues. V was cut by 6 bases and J by 3 bases, with 13 bases left in between. CDR3 amino acids: CASRVKGRTDTQYF. The CDR3 DNA follows: TGTGCCAGCAGGGTGAAAGGGAGAACAGATACGCAGTATTTT. The variable domain in full, completed from reference TRBV28 and TRBJ2-3, reads DVKVTQSSRYLVKRTGEKVFLECVQDMDHENMFWYRQDPGLGLRLIYFSYDVKMKEKGDIPEGYSVSREKKERFSLILESASTNQTSMYLCASRVKGRTDTQYFGPGTRLTVL.

Only a few counts were recorded for this clonotype. V is TRBV5-1 and J is TRBJ2-7; D uncertain. The germline V gene encodes CDR1 SGHRS and CDR2 YFSETQ. This CDR3 is built from 15 residues. V lost 0 bases and J lost 0, with 10 bases in between. The CDR3 DNA reads TGCGCCAGCAGCTTGGGTACAGCCACCTCCTACGAGCAGTACTTC. It translates to CASSLGTATSYEQYF.

J is TRBJ2-3 and V is TRBV28, with a tentative D call TRBD2 (7 bases). This CDR3 region has 15 residues. The ends were cut back, 6 bases at V and 7 bases at J, with 20 bases in the middle. From germline, CDR1 is MDHEN and CDR2 SYDVKM. The DNA for the CDR3 is TGTGCCAGCAGACCCGAGGGGGGGTCTCGTCATACGCAGTATTTT. Translating gives CASRPEGGSRHTQYF.

This clonotype has just a few counts. The chain has TRBV29-1 and TRBJ2-1; the D gene is possibly TRBD1 (5 bases). With 3 bases removed from V and 0 bases from J, the gap between germline ends came to 12 bases. The CDR3 is 15 residues long. CDR1 is SQVTM and CDR2 is ANQGSEA in the germline V gene. The CDR3 spells CSVEGRQSSYNEQFF. CDR3 sequence (DNA): TGCAGCGTTGAGGGGCGGCAAAGCTCCTACAATGAGCAGTTCTTC.

The chain recombines TRBV6-2 or TRBV6-3 with TRBJ1-2; the D gene is possibly TRBD1 (5 bases). Germline V gene data show CDR1 as MNHEY and CDR2 as SVGEGT. The CDR3 is 13 residues long. Trimming stripped 6 bases from V and 4 bases from J, with 12 bases between. CDR3 in DNA: TGTGCCAGCAGCCTGGGGGGACTCTATGGCTACACCTTC. It is translated as CASSLGGLYGYTF.

This clonotype was seen at least ten times. This chain connects TRBV7-9 to TRBJ2-5; 9 bases fit TRBD2. This CDR3 contains 15 residues. Germline V lookup: CDR1 SEHNR, CDR2 FQNEAQ (reference sequence). With V trimmed by 1 base and J by 3 bases, 3 bases remained unmatched. The CDR3, as DNA: TGTGCCAGCAGCTTAGGTAGCGGGAGTGAAGAGACCCAGTACTTC. As protein: CASSLGSGSEETQYF.

The J gene is TRBJ2-7, the V gene TRBV29-1; TRBD2 might be the D (5 bases). CDR1 and CDR2 (germline): SQVTM, ANQGSEA. The CDR3 spans 12 residues. V lost 6 bases and J 5 bases, leaving 14 bases between the germline ends. Here the CDR3 reads CSVVTRVHEQYF. Written as DNA, the CDR3 is TGCAGCGTCGTAACTAGGGTCCACGAGCAGTACTTC.

This clonotype was picked up one time. The rearrangement uses TRBV3-1 and TRBJ1-1; 7 bases are a match to TRBD1. The CDR3 is 11 amino acids. CDR1 and CDR2 (germline): LGHDT, YNNKEL (reference sequence). The J segment lost 14 bases and the V segment lost 1 base, leaving 4 bases of the junction unmatched. CDR3 amino acids: CASSQGTGDFF. Here the CDR3 DNA reads TGTGCCAGCAGCCAAGGGACAGGTGACTTCTTT.

This clonotype was detected many times. The chain has TRBV28 and TRBJ2-3; TRBD2 matches at 9 bases. The CDR3 has 15 amino acids. V trimming: 8 bases; J trimming: 5 bases; junction bases outside the gene matches: 11. Looked up from germline, CDR1 is MDHEN and CDR2 is SYDVKM. CDR3 region: CASQGGGRAGDTQYF. CDR3 bases: TGTGCCAGCCAAGGTGGCGGGAGGGCCGGAGATACGCAGTATTTT.

This clonotype was observed at least ten times. The chain joins TRBV29-1 to TRBJ1-5; D remains unclear. Per the germline V gene, CDR1 is SQVTM and CDR2 is ANQGSEA. Trimming cost V 4 bases and J 1 base, with 8 bases left between them. There are 13 residues in the CDR3. CDR3: CSVGGSSNQPQHF. For the CDR3, the DNA is TGCAGCGTTGGGGGTAGCAGCAATCAGCCCCAGCATTTT.

This clonotype was observed at least ten times. J is TRBJ2-7 and V is TRBV7-2, with 9 bases that match TRBD2. The length of the CDR3 is 14 residues. The V gene end was trimmed by 5 bases and the J gene end by 7 bases; junction bases not matched to a gene: 9. CDR1 and CDR2 (germline): SGHTA, FQGNSA. The CDR3 sequence is CASSLIAGAWEQYF. In DNA form, the CDR3 reads TGTGCCAGCAGCCTAATAGCGGGAGCCTGGGAGCAGTACTTC.

This clonotype showed up many times. The genes are TRBV5-4 and TRBJ2-7; D is possibly TRBD1 (5 bases). CDR3 length equals 14 residues. The germline V gene encodes CDR1 SGHNT and CDR2 YYREEE (reference sequence). V dropped 0 bases and J dropped 6 bases, with 13 bases sitting between them. CDR3 in amino acids: CASSLALTASEQYF. For the CDR3, the DNA is TGTGCCAGCAGCTTGGCCTTGACAGCTTCCGAGCAGTACTTC.